What follows are 19 T cell receptor beta chains derived from one specimen sequenced in a study of T cells in Graves' hyperthyroidism and ophthalmopathy. Researchers took RNA transcripts and amplified the TCR beta CDR3 regions from them. Primed by the HTBI set, a first-round RT-PCR was run on the TCR CDR3. TCRdb reprocessed the multiplex PCR reads via MiXCR and lists one record per CDR3 protein. The table records roughly 550,000 distinct CDR3 sequences, around 15% of them present only once. Sequencing input: blood. The receptors originated from a woman younger than 45 with Graves' ophthalmopathy.

This clonotype has a count of ten or more. CDR3 residues: CASSLEGKETQYF. CDR3 nucleotides: TGTGCCAGCAGTTTAGAGGGAAAAGAGACCCAGTACTTC. The rearrangement uses TRBV28 and TRBJ2-5, with D perhaps TRBD2 (5 bases). Germline CDR1 and CDR2: MDHEN and SYDVKM. CDR3 length equals 13 residues. The V and J ends lost 2 bases and 3 bases respectively, with 7 bases between them.

The CDR3 DNA sequence: TGTGCCAGCAGCTCTTCCGGGTGGGGTCGAGAGACCCAGTACTTC. This translates into CASSSSGWGRETQYF. This sequence joins TRBV11-2 and TRBJ2-5; unclear D gene. The length of the CDR3 is 15 residues. Germline V gene lookup returns CDR1 SGHAT and CDR2 FQNNGV. Trimming cost V 4 bases and J 4 bases, with 16 bases left between them.

This clonotype has at least ten counts. The rearrangement joins TRBV20-1 to TRBJ1-5; D uncertain. Between the trimmed V and J ends, which lost 0 bases and 3 bases, there was a span of 6 bases. Germline V gene data show CDR1 as DFQATT and CDR2 as SNEGSKA (reference sequence). The CDR3 totals 13 residues. CDR3 in amino acids: CSAREGFNQPQHF. CDR3 nucleotide sequence: TGCAGTGCTAGAGAAGGGTTCAATCAGCCCCAGCATTTT.

The table lists this clonotype with many counts. This chain links TRBV7-2 with TRBJ1-2; D may be TRBD1 (6 bases). This CDR3 spans 15 amino acids. The ends were cut back, 1 base at V and 4 bases at J, with 13 bases in the middle. Germline V gene lookup returns CDR1 SGHTA and CDR2 FQGNSA. In DNA, the CDR3 is TGTGCCAGCAGCTTAGTAGGGGGGGCGTTCTATGGCTACACCTTC. Its protein is CASSLVGGAFYGYTF. The variable domain in full, with the rest retrieved from reference TRBV7-2 and TRBJ1-2, is GAGVSQSPSNKVTEKGKDVELRCDPISGHTALYWYRQSLGQGLEFLIYFQGNSAPDKSGLPSDRFSAERTGGSVSTLTIQRTQQEDSAVYLCASSLVGGAFYGYTFGSGTRLTVV.

This clonotype was detected ten times or more. The chain has TRBV4-3 and TRBJ2-3; 7 nucleotides align to TRBD1. From germline, CDR1 is LGHNA and CDR2 YSLEER. With V trimmed by 3 bases and J by 6 bases, 9 bases remained unmatched. The CDR3 spans 15 residues. The CDR3, as DNA: TGCGCCAGCAGCCAGGCTGTGACAGGGACGGATACGCAGTATTTT. This gives the protein CASSQAVTGTDTQYF.

This clonotype was observed many times. The chain couples TRBV12-3 or TRBV12-4 to TRBJ1-1; D might be TRBD1 (5 bases). The CDR3 extends over 14 amino acids. Deletions cut 5 bases from V and 0 bases from J, with 10 bases between. CDR3: CASSPSTVNTEAFF. In nucleotides, the CDR3 is TGTGCCAGCAGTCCATCGACAGTGAACACTGAAGCTTTCTTT.

This clonotype appeared a few times. This CDR3 reads CASSPSFYGTNTGELFF. CDR3 nucleotide sequence: TGTGCCAGCAGCCCCAGTTTCTACGGGACTAACACCGGGGAGCTGTTTTTT. The genes are TRBV7-9 and TRBJ2-2, with a weak D call TRBD2 (6 bases). CDR1 is SEHNR, CDR2 FQNEAQ, per germline (reference sequence). V was pared by 5 bases and J by 2 bases, with 18 bases between. The CDR3 length is 17 residues. Drawing the rest from reference TRBV7-9 and TRBJ2-2, the complete variable domain is DTGVSQNPRHKITKRGQNVTFRCDPISEHNRLYWYRQTLGQGPEFLTYFQNEAQLEKSRLLSDRFSAERPKGSFSTLEIQRTEQGDSAMYLCASSPSFYGTNTGELFFGEGSRLTVL.

The V and J genes are TRBV7-6 and TRBJ2-5, with 11 bases matching TRBD2. From germline, CDR1 is SGHVS and CDR2 FNYEAQ. Trimming cost V 5 bases and J 4 bases; bases outside gene matches: 6. The CDR3 spans 15 residues. CDR3 bases: TGTGCCAGCAGCCTGACTAGCGGGGCCGGAGAGACCCAGTACTTC. Amino acid sequence: CASSLTSGAGETQYF.

There are a few counts of this clonotype. The chain joins TRBV28 to TRBJ1-5; 10 nucleotides line up with TRBD1. Germline CDR1 is MDHEN and CDR2 is SYDVKM. The J segment lost 5 bases and the V segment lost 5 bases, leaving 9 bases of the junction unmatched. The CDR3 length is 16 residues. CDR3 sequence reads: CASSPWGQGPYQPQHF. The CDR3 nucleotides are TGTGCCAGCAGTCCCTGGGGACAGGGGCCCTATCAGCCCCAGCATTTT.

This chain links TRBV11-3 with TRBJ2-5, with D hard to call. V was trimmed by 2 bases and J by 5 bases, leaving 12 bases between them. This CDR3 is built from 14 residues. Germline V gene lookup returns CDR1 SGHNT and CDR2 YENEEA. CDR3 sequence reads: CASSLSGQRETQYF. As DNA, the CDR3 is TGTGCCAGCAGCTTATCTGGGCAGAGGGAGACCCAGTACTTC.

V and J are TRBV28 and TRBJ2-5; the D gene is possibly TRBD2 (6 bases). Trimming removed 1 base from V and 4 bases from J, with 13 bases in between. The CDR3 covers 15 residues. Looked up from germline, CDR1 is MDHEN and CDR2 is SYDVKM. The CDR3 here is CASSLSGGPGETQYF. In DNA, the CDR3 is TGTGCCAGCAGTTTATCCGGAGGGCCAGGAGAGACCCAGTACTTC.

This sequence joins TRBV20-1 and TRBJ2-7, with 10 nucleotides matching TRBD2. The CDR3 has 14 amino acids. The germline CDR1 and CDR2 sequences are DFQATT and SNEGSKA (reference sequence). After removal of 2 bases from V and 2 bases from J, the junction contained 3 bases not matched to a gene. This chain's CDR3 is CSARRSGRAYEQYF. In nucleotides, the CDR3 is TGCAGTGCTAGACGGAGCGGGAGGGCCTACGAGCAGTACTTC.

The V call is TRBV20-1, the J call TRBJ2-7; 7 positions match TRBD1. Trimming cost V 6 bases and J 5 bases; bases outside gene matches: 13. CDR1 and CDR2 from the germline V gene are DFQATT and SNEGSKA (reference sequence). The CDR3 runs to 14 residues. The CDR3 reads CSAIGVDRVNEQYF. CDR3 bases: TGCAGTGCCATAGGTGTCGACAGGGTTAACGAGCAGTACTTC.

The table lists this clonotype with many counts. The chain combines TRBV20-1 with TRBJ1-6; 7 nucleotides line up with TRBD1. The CDR3 loop spans 11 amino acids. V dropped 5 bases and J dropped 15; count of bases not matched to a gene: 7. Germline V gene sequence: CDR1 DFQATT, CDR2 SNEGSKA (reference sequence). The CDR3 loop is CSAREDRSLHF. The CDR3 DNA reads TGCAGTGCTCGTGAGGACAGGAGCCTCCACTTT.

This clonotype has a count of ten or more. The chain is built from TRBV29-1 and TRBJ2-1; D gene unclear. Trimming took off 2 bases at V and 13 bases at J, with 6 bases between the two ends. Germline V gene sequence: CDR1 SQVTM, CDR2 ANQGSEA. The CDR3 spans 9 residues. The DNA of the CDR3 is TGCAGCGTTGAACCACACCAGTTCTTC. Residues: CSVEPHQFF.

This clonotype was seen repeatedly, ten times or more. The chain joins TRBV4-1 to TRBJ1-2; D perhaps matches TRBD1 (5 bases). The V and J ends lost 3 bases and 4 bases respectively, with 18 bases between them. This CDR3 is built from 16 residues. The germline V gene has CDR1 MGHRA and CDR2 YSYEKL. CDR3 sequence: CASSHWDGKRGYGYTF. The CDR3 DNA follows: TGCGCCAGCAGCCATTGGGACGGCAAACGAGGCTATGGCTACACCTTC.

This clonotype was seen more than once but under ten times. V usage is TRBV4-3 and J usage is TRBJ2-1, with a weak D call TRBD2 (6 bases). V was cut by 0 bases and J by 4 bases, with 13 bases left in between. The V gene's germline CDR1 is LGHNA and CDR2 YSLEER. The CDR3 is 16 amino acids. The CDR3 reads CASSQEPGLYYNEQFF. In DNA, the CDR3 is TGCGCCAGCAGCCAAGAACCGGGACTCTATTACAATGAGCAGTTCTTC.

This clonotype showed up just a few times. As DNA, the CDR3 is TGTGCCAGCAGCCAAGGACAGGACACAGATACGCAGTATTTT. Protein product: CASSQGQDTDTQYF. This chain connects TRBV13 to TRBJ2-3; 7 nucleotides line up with TRBD1. This CDR3 is built from 14 residues. CDR1 PRHDT and CDR2 FYEKMQ come from the germline V gene (reference sequence). V lost 5 bases to trimming and J lost 2 bases; unmatched junction nucleotides: 4.

The V gene is TRBV9, the J gene TRBJ1-6; D is uncertain. Germline V gene sequence: CDR1 SGDLS, CDR2 YYNGEE. V was shortened by 0 bases and J by 7 bases, with 2 bases between the two germline ends. This CDR3 is 12 amino acids long. CDR3 amino acids: CASSVGNSPLHF. The CDR3 DNA reads as TGTGCCAGCAGCGTAGGCAATTCACCCCTCCACTTT.